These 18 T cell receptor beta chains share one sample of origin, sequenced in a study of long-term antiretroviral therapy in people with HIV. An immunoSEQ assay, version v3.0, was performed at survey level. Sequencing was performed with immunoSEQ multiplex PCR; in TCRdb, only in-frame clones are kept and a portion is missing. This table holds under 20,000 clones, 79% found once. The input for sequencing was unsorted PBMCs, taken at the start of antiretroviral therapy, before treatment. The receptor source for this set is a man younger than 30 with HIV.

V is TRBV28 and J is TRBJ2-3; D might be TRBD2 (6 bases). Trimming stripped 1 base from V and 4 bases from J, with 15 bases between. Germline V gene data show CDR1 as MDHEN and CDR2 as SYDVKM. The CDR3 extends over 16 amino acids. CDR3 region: CASSLSRIAVADTQYF. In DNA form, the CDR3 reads TGTGCCAGCAGTTTATCTCGAATAGCGGTAGCAGATACGCAGTATTTT.

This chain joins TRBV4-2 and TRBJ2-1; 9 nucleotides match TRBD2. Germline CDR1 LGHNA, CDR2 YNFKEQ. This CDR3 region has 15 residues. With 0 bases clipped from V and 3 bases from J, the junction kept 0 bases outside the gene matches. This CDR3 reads CASSQELAGYNEQFF. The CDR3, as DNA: TGTGCCAGCAGCCAAGAACTAGCGGGCTACAATGAGCAGTTCTTC.

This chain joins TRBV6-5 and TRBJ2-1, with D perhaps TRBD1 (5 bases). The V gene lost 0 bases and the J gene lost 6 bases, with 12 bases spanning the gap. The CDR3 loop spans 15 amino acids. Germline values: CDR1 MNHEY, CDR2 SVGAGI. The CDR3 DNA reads TGTGCCAGCAGTTACTCGAAGGGGTGCAGCAATGAGCAGTTCTTC. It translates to CASSYSKGCSNEQFF.

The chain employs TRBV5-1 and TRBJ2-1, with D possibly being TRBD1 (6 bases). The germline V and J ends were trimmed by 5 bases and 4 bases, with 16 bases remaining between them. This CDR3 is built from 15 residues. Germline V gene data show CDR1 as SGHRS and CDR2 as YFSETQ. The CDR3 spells CASRGTGSLYNEQFF. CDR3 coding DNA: TGCGCCAGCAGAGGTACAGGGAGCTTATACAATGAGCAGTTCTTC. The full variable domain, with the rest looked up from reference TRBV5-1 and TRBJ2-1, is KAGVTQTPRYLIKTRGQQVTLSCSPISGHRSVSWYQQTPGQGLQFLFEYFSETQRNKGNFPGRFSGRQFSNSRSEMNVSTLELGDSALYLCASRGTGSLYNEQFFGPGTRLTVL.

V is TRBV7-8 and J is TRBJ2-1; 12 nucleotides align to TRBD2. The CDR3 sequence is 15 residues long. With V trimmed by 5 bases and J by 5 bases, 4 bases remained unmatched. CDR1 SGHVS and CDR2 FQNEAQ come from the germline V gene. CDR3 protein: CASSPGLAGNNEQFF. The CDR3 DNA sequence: TGTGCCAGCAGCCCGGGACTAGCGGGCAACAATGAGCAGTTCTTC.

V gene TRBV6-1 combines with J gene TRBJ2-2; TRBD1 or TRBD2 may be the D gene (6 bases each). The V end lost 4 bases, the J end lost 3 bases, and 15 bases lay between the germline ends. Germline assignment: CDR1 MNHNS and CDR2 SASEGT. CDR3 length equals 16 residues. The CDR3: CASSGGAGSYTGELFF. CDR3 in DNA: TGTGCCAGCAGTGGGGGGGCCGGTTCGTACACCGGGGAGCTGTTTTTT.

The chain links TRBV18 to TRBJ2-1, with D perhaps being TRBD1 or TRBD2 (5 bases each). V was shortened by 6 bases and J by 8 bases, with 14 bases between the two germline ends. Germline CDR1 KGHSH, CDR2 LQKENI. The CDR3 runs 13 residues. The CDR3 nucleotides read TGTGCCAGCTCGCCCGGGACCTTCTATGAGCAGTTCTTC. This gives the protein CASSPGTFYEQFF.

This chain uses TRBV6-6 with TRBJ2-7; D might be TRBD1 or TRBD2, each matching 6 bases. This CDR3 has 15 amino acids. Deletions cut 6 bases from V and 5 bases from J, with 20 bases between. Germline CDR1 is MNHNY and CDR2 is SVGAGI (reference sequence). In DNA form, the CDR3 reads TGTGCCAGCAGGGAAGAACGGGGGCTGGGGGACGAGCAGTACTTC. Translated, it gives CASREERGLGDEQYF.

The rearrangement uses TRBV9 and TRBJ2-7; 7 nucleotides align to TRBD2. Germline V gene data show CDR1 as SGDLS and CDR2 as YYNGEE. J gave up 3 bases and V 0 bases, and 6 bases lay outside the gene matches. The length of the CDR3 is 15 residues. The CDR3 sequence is CASSVGVAGNYEQYF. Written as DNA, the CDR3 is TGTGCCAGCAGCGTAGGGGTAGCGGGTAACTACGAGCAGTACTTC.

This CDR3 reads CAWSSLTEAFF. DNA for the CDR3: TGTGCCTGGAGTAGTCTAACTGAAGCTTTCTTT. This rearrangement joins TRBV30 to TRBJ1-1; unclear D gene. There are 11 residues in the CDR3. V was shortened by 2 bases and J by 5 bases, with 6 bases between the two germline ends. Germline assignment: CDR1 GTSNPN and CDR2 SVGIG (reference sequence). Using reference TRBV30 and TRBJ1-1 for the parts outside the CDR3, the full variable domain is SQTIHQWPATLVQPVGSPLSLECTVEGTSNPNLYWYRQAAGRGLQLLFYSVGIGQISSEVPQNLSASRPQDRQFILSSKKLLLSDSGFYLCAWSSLTEAFFGQGTRLTVV.

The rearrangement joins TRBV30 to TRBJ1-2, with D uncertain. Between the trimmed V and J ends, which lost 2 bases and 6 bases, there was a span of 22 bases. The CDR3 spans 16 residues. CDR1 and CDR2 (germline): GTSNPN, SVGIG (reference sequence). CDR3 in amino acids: CAWSSHSGMTYHGYTF. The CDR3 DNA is TGTGCCTGGAGTTCCCATTCCGGGATGACTTACCATGGCTACACCTTC.

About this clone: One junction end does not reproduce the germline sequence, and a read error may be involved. This CDR3 is CASTRSGTPGTQAIF. CDR3 DNA sequence: TGCGCCAGCACCCGTTCCGGGACCCCCGGGACCCAGGCGATCTTC. The chain carries TRBV5-1 and TRBJ2-1; D is perhaps TRBD1 or TRBD2 (5 bases each). Germline V lookup: CDR1 SGHRS, CDR2 YFSETQ. This CDR3 has 15 amino acids.

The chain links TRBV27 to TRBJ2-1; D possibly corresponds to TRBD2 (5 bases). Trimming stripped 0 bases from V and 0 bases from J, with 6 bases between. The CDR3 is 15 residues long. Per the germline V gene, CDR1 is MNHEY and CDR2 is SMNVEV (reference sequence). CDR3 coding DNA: TGTGCCAGCAGTTTATCCACTAGCTCCTACAATGAGCAGTTCTTC. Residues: CASSLSTSSYNEQFF.

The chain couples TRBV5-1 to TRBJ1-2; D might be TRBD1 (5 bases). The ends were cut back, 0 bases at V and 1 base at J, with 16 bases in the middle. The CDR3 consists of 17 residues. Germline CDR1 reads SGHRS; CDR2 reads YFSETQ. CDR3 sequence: CASSLEGREGLNYGYTF. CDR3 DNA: TGCGCCAGCAGCTTGGAGGGCAGGGAGGGACTTAACTATGGCTACACCTTC.

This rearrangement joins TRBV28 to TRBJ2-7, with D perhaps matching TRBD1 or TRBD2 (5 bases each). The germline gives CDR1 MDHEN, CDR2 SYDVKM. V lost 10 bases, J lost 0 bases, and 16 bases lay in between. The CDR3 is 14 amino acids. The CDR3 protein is CATRGSSYSYEQYF. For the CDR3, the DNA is TGTGCCACCCGGGGCAGTTCTTACTCCTACGAGCAGTACTTC.

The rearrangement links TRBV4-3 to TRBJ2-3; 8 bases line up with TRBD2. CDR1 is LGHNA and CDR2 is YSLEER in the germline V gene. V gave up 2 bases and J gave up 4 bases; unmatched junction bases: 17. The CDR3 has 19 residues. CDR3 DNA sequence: TGCGCCAGCAGCCAACACTGGGTCAGGGTAGCGGGAAAGGCAGATACGCAGTATTTT. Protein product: CASSQHWVRVAGKADTQYF.

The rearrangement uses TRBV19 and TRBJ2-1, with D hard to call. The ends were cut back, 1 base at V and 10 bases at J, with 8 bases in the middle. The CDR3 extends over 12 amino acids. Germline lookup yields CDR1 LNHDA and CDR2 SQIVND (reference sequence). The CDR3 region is CASSIALEEQFF. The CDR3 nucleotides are TGTGCCAGTAGTATAGCCCTCGAGGAGCAGTTCTTC. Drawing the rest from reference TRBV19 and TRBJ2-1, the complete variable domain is DGGITQSPKYLFRKEGQNVTLSCEQNLNHDAMYWYRQDPGQGLRLIYYSQIVNDFQKGDIAEGYSVSREKKESFPLTVTSAQKNPTAFYLCASSIALEEQFFGPGTRLTVL.

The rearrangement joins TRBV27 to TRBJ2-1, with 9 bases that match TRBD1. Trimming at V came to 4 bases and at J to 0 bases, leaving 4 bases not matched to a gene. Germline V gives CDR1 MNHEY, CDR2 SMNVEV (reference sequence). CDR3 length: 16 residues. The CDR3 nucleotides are TGTGCCAGCAGTTCCGGGACAGGGTACTCCTACAATGAGCAGTTCTTC. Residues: CASSSGTGYSYNEQFF.